One sample yielded the 4 T cell receptor beta chains listed below, sequenced in a study of T cell changes during pregnancy in multiple sclerosis. Here immunoSEQ multiplex PCR was the method, and the copy in TCRdb shows in-frame clones only, minus some. Of roughly 53,000 clones listed, 85% to 95% are singletons. Specimen: CD4+ T cells from peripheral blood mononuclear cells, collected in the third trimester of pregnancy. Every receptor here comes from a female donor with multiple sclerosis, enrolled in a pregnancy study.

The J gene is TRBJ2-2, the V gene TRBV6-6; no reliable D call. The germline CDR1 and CDR2 sequences are MNHNY and SVGAGI (reference sequence). The V end lost 4 bases, the J end lost 7 bases, and 10 bases lay between the germline ends. The CDR3 consists of 13 residues. CDR3 DNA: TGTGCCAGCAGTTCCGTCGCAGACGGGGAGCTGTTTTTT. This translates into CASSSVADGELFF.

The CDR3 DNA follows: TGTGCCAGCAGCTTGGCCGACACGGCTAATGAAAAACTGTTTTTT. The encoded protein is CASSLADTANEKLFF. J is TRBJ1-4 and V is TRBV5-5; D not resolved. From germline, CDR1 is SGHKS and CDR2 YYEKEE (reference sequence). The ends were cut back, 0 bases at V and 3 bases at J, with 9 bases in the middle. This CDR3 has 15 residues.

This clone was detected once. The chain joins TRBV18 to TRBJ2-2, with 12 nucleotides matching TRBD2. The V segment lost 1 base and the J segment 5 bases; nucleotides outside the gene matches: 11. This CDR3 has 19 residues. CDR1 and CDR2 from the germline V gene are KGHSH and LQKENI. CDR3 in DNA: TGTGCCAGCTCACCACTTTTGCTAGCGGGAGGGATGAAGACCGGGGAGCTGTTTTTT. Protein: CASSPLLLAGGMKTGELFF.

The rearrangement joins TRBV6-1 to TRBJ1-2; tentatively, D is TRBD1 (6 bases). Between the trimmed V and J ends, which lost 6 bases and 4 bases, there was a span of 9 bases. CDR1 MNHNS and CDR2 SASEGT come from the germline V gene. CDR3 length: 12 amino acids. CDR3 sequence reads: CASRTGVYGYTF. The CDR3 coding sequence is TGTGCCAGCAGGACAGGAGTCTATGGCTACACCTTC.